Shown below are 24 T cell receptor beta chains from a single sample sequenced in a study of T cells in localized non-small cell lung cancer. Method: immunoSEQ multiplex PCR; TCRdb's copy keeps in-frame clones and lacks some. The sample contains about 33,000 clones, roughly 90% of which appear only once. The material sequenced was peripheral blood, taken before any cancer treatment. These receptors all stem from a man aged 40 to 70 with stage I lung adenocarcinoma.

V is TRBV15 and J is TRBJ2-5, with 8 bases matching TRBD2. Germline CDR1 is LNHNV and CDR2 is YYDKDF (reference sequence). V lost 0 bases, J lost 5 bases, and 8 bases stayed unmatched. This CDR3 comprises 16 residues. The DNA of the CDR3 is TGTGCCACCAGCAGAGAGGTGCGGGGGGCGTTGGAGACCCAGTACTTC. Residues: CATSREVRGALETQYF.

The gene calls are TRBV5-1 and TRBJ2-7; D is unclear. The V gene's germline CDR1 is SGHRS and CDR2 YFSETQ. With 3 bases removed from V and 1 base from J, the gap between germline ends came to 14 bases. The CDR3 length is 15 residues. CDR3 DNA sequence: TGCGCCAGCAGCTCGGAAGATCCACCTTCCTACGAGCAGTACTTC. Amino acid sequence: CASSSEDPPSYEQYF.

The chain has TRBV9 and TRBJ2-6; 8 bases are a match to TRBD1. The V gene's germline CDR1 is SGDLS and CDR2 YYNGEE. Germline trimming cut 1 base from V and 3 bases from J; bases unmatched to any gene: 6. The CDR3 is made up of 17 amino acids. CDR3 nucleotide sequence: TGTGCCAGCAGCGTACTTTCAGGGGGCTTTGGGGCCAACGTCCTGACTTTC. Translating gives CASSVLSGGFGANVLTF.

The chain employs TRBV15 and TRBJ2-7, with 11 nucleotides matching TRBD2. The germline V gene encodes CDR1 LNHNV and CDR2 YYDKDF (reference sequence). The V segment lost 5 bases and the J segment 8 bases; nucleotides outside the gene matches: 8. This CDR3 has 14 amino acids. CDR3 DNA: TGTGCCACCAGCGAACTAGCGGGGGAAGGCAAGCAGTACTTC. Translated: CATSELAGEGKQYF.

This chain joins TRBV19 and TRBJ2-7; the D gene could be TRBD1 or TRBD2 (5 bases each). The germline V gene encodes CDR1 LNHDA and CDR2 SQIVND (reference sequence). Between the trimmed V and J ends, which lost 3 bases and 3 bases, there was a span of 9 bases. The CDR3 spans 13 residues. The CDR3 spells CASSIPGLYEQYF. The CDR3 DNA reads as TGTGCCAGTAGTATCCCGGGGCTCTACGAGCAGTACTTC.

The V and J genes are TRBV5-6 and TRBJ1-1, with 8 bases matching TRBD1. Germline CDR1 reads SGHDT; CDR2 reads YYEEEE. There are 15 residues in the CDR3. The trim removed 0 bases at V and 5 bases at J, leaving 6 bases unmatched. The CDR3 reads CASSLEEQGGTEAFF. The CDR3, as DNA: TGTGCCAGCAGCTTGGAAGAACAGGGGGGTACTGAAGCTTTCTTT.

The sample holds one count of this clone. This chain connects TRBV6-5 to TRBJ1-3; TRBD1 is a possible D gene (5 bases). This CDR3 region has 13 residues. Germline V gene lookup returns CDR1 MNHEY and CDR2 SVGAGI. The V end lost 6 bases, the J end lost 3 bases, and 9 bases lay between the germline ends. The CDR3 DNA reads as TGTGCCAGCAGCAGGGACTTTGGAAACACCATATATTTT. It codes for CASSRDFGNTIYF.

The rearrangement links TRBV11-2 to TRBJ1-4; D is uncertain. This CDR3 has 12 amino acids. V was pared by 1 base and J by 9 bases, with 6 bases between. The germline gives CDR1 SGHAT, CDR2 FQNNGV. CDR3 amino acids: CASSLAGQKLFF. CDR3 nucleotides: TGTGCCAGCAGCTTAGCGGGTCAAAAACTGTTTTTT.

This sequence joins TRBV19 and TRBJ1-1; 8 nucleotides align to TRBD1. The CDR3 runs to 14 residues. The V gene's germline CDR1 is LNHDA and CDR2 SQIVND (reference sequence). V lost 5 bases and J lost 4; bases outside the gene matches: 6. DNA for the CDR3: TGTGCCAGTAGTCCTTACAGGGGGTCCACTGAAGCTTTCTTT. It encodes CASSPYRGSTEAFF.

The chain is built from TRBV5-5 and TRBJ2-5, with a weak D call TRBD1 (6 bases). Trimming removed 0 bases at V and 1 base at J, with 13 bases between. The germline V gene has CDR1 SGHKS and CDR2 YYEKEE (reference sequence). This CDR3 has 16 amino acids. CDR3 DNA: TGTGCCAGCAGCTTGGTAGGACAGCACCGCCAAGAGACCCAGTACTTC. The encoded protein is CASSLVGQHRQETQYF.

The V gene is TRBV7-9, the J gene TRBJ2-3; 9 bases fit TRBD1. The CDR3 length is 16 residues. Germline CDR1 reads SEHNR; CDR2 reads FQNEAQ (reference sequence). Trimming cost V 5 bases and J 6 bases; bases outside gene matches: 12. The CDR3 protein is CASSETPGTGSDTQYF. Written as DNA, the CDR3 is TGTGCCAGCAGCGAGACCCCCGGGACAGGGTCGGATACGCAGTATTTT.

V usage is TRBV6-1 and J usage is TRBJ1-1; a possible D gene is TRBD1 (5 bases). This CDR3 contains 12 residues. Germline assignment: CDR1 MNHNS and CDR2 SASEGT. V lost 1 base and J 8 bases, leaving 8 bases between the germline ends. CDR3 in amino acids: CASSEGHREAFF. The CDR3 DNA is TGTGCCAGCAGTGAAGGGCACAGGGAAGCTTTCTTT.

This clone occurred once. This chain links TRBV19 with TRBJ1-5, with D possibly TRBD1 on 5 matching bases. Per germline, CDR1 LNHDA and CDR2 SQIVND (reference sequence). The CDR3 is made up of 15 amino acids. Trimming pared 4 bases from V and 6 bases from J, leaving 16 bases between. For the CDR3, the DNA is TGTGCCAGTAGTACCTCAGGGTTGGAAGGTCAGCCCCAGCATTTT. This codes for CASSTSGLEGQPQHF.

The CDR3 sequence: CASSYSEGSNYGYTF. In DNA, the CDR3 is TGTGCCAGCAGTTACTCGGAAGGTTCAAACTATGGCTACACCTTC. The chain joins TRBV6-6 to TRBJ1-2; unclear D gene. With 0 bases removed from V and 2 bases from J, the gap between germline ends came to 10 bases. The germline V gene has CDR1 MNHNY and CDR2 SVGAGI (reference sequence). The CDR3 contains 15 residues.

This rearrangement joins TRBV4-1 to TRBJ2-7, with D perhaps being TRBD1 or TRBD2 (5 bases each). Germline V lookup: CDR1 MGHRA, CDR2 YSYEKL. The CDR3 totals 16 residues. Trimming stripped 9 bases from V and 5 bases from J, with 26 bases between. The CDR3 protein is CASGSMRLAGLHEQYF. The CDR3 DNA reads TGCGCCAGTGGGAGTATGCGGCTCGCAGGGTTACACGAGCAGTACTTC.

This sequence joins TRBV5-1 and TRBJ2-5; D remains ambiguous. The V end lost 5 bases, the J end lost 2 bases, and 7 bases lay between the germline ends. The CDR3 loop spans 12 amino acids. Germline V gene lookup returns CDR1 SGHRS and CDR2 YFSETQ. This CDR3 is CASRDGQETQYF. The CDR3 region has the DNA TGCGCCAGCAGGGACGGACAAGAGACCCAGTACTTC.

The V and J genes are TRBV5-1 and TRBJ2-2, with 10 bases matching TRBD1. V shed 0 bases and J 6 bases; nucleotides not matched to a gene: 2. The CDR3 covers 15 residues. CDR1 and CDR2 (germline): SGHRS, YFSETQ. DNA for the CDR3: TGCGCCAGCAGCTTGGGACAGGGGGCGGCCGGGGAGCTGTTTTTT. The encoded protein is CASSLGQGAAGELFF.

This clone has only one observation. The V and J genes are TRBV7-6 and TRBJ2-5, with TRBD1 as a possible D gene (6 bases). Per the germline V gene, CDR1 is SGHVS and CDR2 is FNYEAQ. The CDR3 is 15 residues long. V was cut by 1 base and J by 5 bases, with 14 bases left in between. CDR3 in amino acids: CASSLEGGTGETQYF. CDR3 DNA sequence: TGTGCCAGCAGCTTAGAAGGGGGAACTGGCGAGACCCAGTACTTC.

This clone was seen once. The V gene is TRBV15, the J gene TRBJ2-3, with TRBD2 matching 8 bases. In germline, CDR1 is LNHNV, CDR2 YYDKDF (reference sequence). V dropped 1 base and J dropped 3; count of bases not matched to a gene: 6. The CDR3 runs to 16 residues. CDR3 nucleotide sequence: TGTGCCACCAGCAGAGGGAGTAGCGGGGCGACAGATACGCAGTATTTT. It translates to CATSRGSSGATDTQYF.

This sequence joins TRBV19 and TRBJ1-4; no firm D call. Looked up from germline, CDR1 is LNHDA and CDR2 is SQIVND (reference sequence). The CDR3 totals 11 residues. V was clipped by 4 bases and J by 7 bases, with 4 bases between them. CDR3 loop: CASSNVEKLFF. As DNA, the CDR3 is TGTGCCAGTAGTAATGTTGAAAAACTGTTTTTT.

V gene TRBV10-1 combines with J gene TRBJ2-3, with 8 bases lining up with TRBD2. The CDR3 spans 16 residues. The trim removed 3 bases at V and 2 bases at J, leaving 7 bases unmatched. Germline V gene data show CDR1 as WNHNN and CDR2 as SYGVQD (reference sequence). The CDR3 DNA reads TGCGCCAGCAGTGAAAGTCGGGGGGGATCCACAGATACGCAGTATTTT. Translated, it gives CASSESRGGSTDTQYF.

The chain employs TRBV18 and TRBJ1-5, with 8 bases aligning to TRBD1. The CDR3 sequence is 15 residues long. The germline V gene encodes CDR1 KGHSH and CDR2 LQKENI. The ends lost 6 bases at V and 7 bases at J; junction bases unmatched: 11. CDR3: CASSQEQTGVQPQHF. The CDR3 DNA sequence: TGTGCCAGCTCGCAGGAGCAGACAGGGGTCCAGCCCCAGCATTTT.

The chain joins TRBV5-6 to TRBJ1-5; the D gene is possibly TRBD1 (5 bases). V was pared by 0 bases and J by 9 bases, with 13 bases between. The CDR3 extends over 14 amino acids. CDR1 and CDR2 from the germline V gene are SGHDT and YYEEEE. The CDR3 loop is CASSLGRGVWPQHF. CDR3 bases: TGTGCCAGCAGCTTGGGGAGGGGAGTTTGGCCCCAGCATTTT.

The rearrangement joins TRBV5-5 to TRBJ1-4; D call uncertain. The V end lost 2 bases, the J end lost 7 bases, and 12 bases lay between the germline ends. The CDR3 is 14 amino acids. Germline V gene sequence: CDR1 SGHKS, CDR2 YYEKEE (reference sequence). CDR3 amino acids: CASSLVKGVEKLFF. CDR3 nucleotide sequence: TGTGCCAGCAGCTTAGTAAAGGGAGTTGAAAAACTGTTTTTT.